The clone carrying this T cell receptor (beta chain) was counted between two and nine times. The ends were cut back, 0 bases at V and 11 bases at J, with 17 bases in the middle. The CDR3 consists of 14 residues. CDR1 and CDR2 from the germline V gene are SGHDT and YYEEEE. This sample was taken from a study of T and B cells in COVID-19 patients. TRB was amplified from around 230-520 ng of blood genomic DNA. Multiplex PCR with BIOMED2 TRB-A/B primer pools amplified TRB rearrangements. TCRdb fed the multiplex PCR reads into MiXCR, producing one record per CDR3 protein. The repertoire holds 7,500 to 9,500 distinct CDR3 sequences, with approximately 33% as singletons.

The sequence came from a human donor who had recovered from COVID-19. What was sequenced was blood. The gene calls are TRBV5-6 and TRBJ1-1, with D possibly matching TRBD1 (5 bases). The CDR3 is CASSLGQGAVEAFF. CDR3 sequence (DNA): TGTGCCAGCAGCTTGGGGCAGGGTGCGGTAGAGGCTTTCTTT. The full variable domain, its missing parts supplied by reference TRBV5-6 and TRBJ1-1, is DAGVTQSPTHLIKTRGQQVTLRCSPKSGHDTVSWYQQALGQGPQFIFQYYEEEERQRGNFPDRFSGHQFPNYSSELNVNALLLGDSALYLCASSLGQGAVEAFFGQGTRLTVV.